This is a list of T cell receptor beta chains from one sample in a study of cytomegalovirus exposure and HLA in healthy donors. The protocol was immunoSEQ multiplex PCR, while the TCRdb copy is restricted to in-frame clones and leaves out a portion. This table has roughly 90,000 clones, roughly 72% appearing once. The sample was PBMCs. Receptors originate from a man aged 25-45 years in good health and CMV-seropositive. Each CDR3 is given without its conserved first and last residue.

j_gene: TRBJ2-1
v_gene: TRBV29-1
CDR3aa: SVDLAGGSLSSYNEQF

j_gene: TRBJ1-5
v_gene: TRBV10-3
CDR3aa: ASRGWGQPQH

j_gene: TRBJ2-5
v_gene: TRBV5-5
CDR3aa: ASSLGLGYLYQETQY

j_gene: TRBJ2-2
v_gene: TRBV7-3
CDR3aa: ASSQGGGATGELF

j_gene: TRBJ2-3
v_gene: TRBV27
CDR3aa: ASTPGARLATQY

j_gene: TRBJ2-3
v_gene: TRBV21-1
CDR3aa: ASSKASGDTQY

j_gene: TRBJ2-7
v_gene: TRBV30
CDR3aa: AWSPGAYEQY

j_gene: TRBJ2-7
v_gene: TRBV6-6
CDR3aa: ASSYSIRDEQY

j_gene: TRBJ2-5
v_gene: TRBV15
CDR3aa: ATSRAPGETQY

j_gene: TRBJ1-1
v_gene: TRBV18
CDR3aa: ASSPRQGFNTEAF

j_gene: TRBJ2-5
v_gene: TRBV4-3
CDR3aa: ASSQGGGRRGGRETQY

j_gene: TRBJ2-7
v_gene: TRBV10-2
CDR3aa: ASRAGGSQYEQY

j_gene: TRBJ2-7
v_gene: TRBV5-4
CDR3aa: ASSPSGGGRYYEQY

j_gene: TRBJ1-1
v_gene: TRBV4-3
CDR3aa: ASSRRTSGQGDTEAF

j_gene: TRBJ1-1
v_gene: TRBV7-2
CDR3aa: ASSTDGNTEAF

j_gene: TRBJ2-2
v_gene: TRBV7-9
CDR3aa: ASTPGQGWTGELF

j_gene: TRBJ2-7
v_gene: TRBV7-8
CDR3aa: ASSPPGLPTYEQY

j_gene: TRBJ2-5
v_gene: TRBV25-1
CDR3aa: ASSSQGFQETQY

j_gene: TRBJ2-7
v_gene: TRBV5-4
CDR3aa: ASSSWTSGGEQY

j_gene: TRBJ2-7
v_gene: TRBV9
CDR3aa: ASSPGLESYEQY

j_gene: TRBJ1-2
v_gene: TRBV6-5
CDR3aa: ASSYSPYAGYT

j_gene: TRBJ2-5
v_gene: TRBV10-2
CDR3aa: ASSDTGLAGSSETQY

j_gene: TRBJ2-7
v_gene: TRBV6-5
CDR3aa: ASRPPGQGLFEQY

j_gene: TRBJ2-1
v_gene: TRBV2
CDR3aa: ASTSAAYNEQF

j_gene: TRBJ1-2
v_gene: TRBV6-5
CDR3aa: ASSYRGTGFNYGYT

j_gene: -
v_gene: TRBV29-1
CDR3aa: SVVAGGITHNEQF

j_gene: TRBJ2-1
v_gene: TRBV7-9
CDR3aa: ASSFGNEQF

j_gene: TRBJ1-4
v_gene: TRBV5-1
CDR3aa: ASCSQFGGDCEKLF

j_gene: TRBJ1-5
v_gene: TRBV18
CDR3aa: ASSPPNQPQH